The rows below give T cell receptor beta chains drawn from one sample of a study of shared clonotypes between healthy human individuals. Sequencing was performed with immunoSEQ multiplex PCR; in TCRdb, only in-frame clones are kept and a portion is missing. The data show about 530,000 clones, roughly 95% seen once. The material sequenced was naive CD4+ T cells sorted from blood. The receptors were gathered from a woman in her 30s in good health. CDR3s include the opening cysteine and the closing phenylalanine or tryptophan. D genes are given only for firm matches. Not all rows give a size; the values are once, few, many and, for expanded clones, a class.

d_gene	abundance	v_gene	j_gene	CDR3nt	CDR3aa
NA	NA	TRBV28	TRBJ2-3	TGTGCCAGCAGTCCCCAGACAGCAGGGTCAGATACGCAGTATTTT	CASSPQTAGSDTQYF
NA	NA	TRBV7-9	TRBJ2-1	TGTGCCAGCAGCTTAACCGCCAGCTACAATGAGCAGTTCTTC	CASSLTASYNEQFF
NA	few	TRBV2	TRBJ2-7	TGTGCCAGCAGTGAACCAACCTACGAGCAGTACTTC	CASSEPTYEQYF
TRBD2	NA	TRBV11-1	TRBJ2-1	TGTGCCAGCGGCTTACCGGGACTAGCGGGAGCGGGAGGTGGTGAGCAGTTCTTC	CASGLPGLAGAGGGEQFF
TRBD2	NA	TRBV7-9	TRBJ2-1	TGTGCCAGCAGCTTAATCGGCGGGAGCTCCTACAATGAGCAGTTCTTC	CASSLIGGSSYNEQFF
TRBD2	NA	TRBV2	TRBJ2-7	TGTGCCAGCAGTGGGCGGGGGTTCTCCTACGAGCAGTACTTC	CASSGRGFSYEQYF
NA	once	TRBV5-1	TRBJ1-5	TGCGCCAGCAGCTTGGACGGCAATAGCAATCAGCCCCAGCATTTT	CASSLDGNSNQPQHF
NA	NA	TRBV6-5	TRBJ2-7	TGTGCCAGCAGTTACTCGTGGACTCAAACCAACGAGCAGTACTTC	CASSYSWTQTNEQYF
TRBD1	NA	TRBV4-2	TRBJ2-7	TGTGCCAGCAGCCAACTATCACGAGGACAGGGCGGCTGGTACGAGCAGTACTTC	CASSQLSRGQGGWYEQYF
TRBD1	NA	TRBV7-8	TRBJ1-2	TGTGCCATTCAGTATGGGACAGGGGCCTATGGCTACACCTTC	CAIQYGTGAYGYTF
NA	NA	TRBV27	TRBJ1-6	TGTGCCAGCAGTTTTGGGGGTACAAGGAGATCACCCCTCCACTTT	CASSFGGTRRSPLHF
NA	NA	TRBV7-9	TRBJ1-3	TGTGCCAGCAGCCCGCGGGACACCTCTGGAAACACCATATATTTT	CASSPRDTSGNTIYF
NA	few	TRBV4-1	TRBJ1-5	TGCGCCAGCAGCCAAGTAGTGGGAGGACAGCCCCAGCATTTT	CASSQVVGGQPQHF
TRBD1	NA	TRBV7-9	TRBJ1-1	TGTGCCAGCAGCTTAGGACAGGGGAGGGGAGCTTTCTTT	CASSLGQGRGAFF
NA	NA	TRBV5-8	TRBJ1-5	TGTGCCAGCAGCTTGGTTGCTGGACACAACAATCAGCCCCAGCATTTT	CASSLVAGHNNQPQHF
TRBD1	NA	TRBV6-1	TRBJ1-2	TGTGCCAGCAATAGACAGGGTCCCAACTATGGCTACACCTTC	CASNRQGPNYGYTF
NA	NA	TRBV7-9	TRBJ2-3	TGTGCCAGCAGCTATAGTGGGGGGTTTACAGATACGCAGTATTTT	CASSYSGGFTDTQYF
NA	NA	TRBV7-9	TRBJ2-2	TGTGCCAGCAGCTCCCCGCTAGCGTCGAACACCGGGGAGCTGTTTTTT	CASSSPLASNTGELFF
NA	NA	TRBV7-9	TRBJ2-7	TGTGCCAGCAGCTTGGACAGTAACGAGCAGTACTTC	CASSLDSNEQYF
TRBD1	NA	TRBV28	TRBJ1-4	TGTGCCAGCAGGACAGGGCTTAGGAATGAAAAACTGTTTTTT	CASRTGLRNEKLFF
NA	NA	TRBV6-1	TRBJ2-7	TGTGCCAGCAGTGAAAAGTCTGTGGACTACTACTACGAGCAGTACTTC	CASSEKSVDYYYEQYF
NA	NA	TRBV27	TRBJ1-5	TGTGCCAGCAGCCCCACAGGGTTGAGGCCCCAGCATTTT	CASSPTGLRPQHF
NA	NA	TRBV7-6	TRBJ2-3	TGTGCCAGCAGCTTAGTGGGTCGCACAGATACGCAGTATTTT	CASSLVGRTDTQYF
TRBD1	NA	TRBV18	TRBJ1-5	TGTGCCAGCTCACCATTTTGGACAGGGAATAATCAGCCCCAGCATTTT	CASSPFWTGNNQPQHF
NA	NA	TRBV19	TRBJ2-3	TGTGCCAGTAGTATTTTGGGTGACCCCACAGATACGCAGTATTTT	CASSILGDPTDTQYF
TRBD1	NA	TRBV19	TRBJ2-1	TGTGCCAGTAGTAGGCCCCTCGGACAGGGAGGTGAGCAGTTCTTC	CASSRPLGQGGEQFF
NA	NA	TRBV19	TRBJ2-7	TGTGCCAGTAGTATAGTTCCGAGAGGGAAATCGAACGAGCAGTACTTC	CASSIVPRGKSNEQYF
NA	once	TRBV5-1	TRBJ1-5	TGCGCCAGCAGCCCCGGCGTCGGTCAGCCCCAGCATTTT	CASSPGVGQPQHF
TRBD2	NA	TRBV30	TRBJ2-7	TGTGCCTGGTCCGGGACTATCTCCTACGAGCAGTACTTC	CAWSGTISYEQYF
NA	NA	TRBV29-1	TRBJ2-1	TGCAGCGCCAGAGGCCGGGCCCATACGGACAATGAGCAGTTCTTC	CSARGRAHTDNEQFF
TRBD2	NA	TRBV28	TRBJ2-7	TGTGCCAGCACCATCGGGGGAGGGACCCCCTACGAGCAGTACTTC	CASTIGGGTPYEQYF
TRBD1	NA	TRBV28	TRBJ1-1	TGTGCCAGCAGCTATGGACAGGCGAACACTGAAGCTTTCTTT	CASSYGQANTEAFF
NA	NA	TRBV18	TRBJ2-1	TGTGCCAGCTCACCACGTTCAGGGGGGAATGAGCAGTTCTTC	CASSPRSGGNEQFF
TRBD1	NA	TRBV9	TRBJ1-1	TGTGCCAGCAGCGTAGTAGTGGGGACAGACACTGAAGCTTTCTTT	CASSVVVGTDTEAFF
NA	NA	TRBV19	TRBJ1-4	TGTGCCAGTAGTATCGGGGACAAACATGAAAAACTGTTTTTT	CASSIGDKHEKLFF
TRBD1	NA	TRBV16	TRBJ1-5	TGTGCCAGCAGCCCCAACAGGGGACGACAGCCCCAGCATTTT	CASSPNRGRQPQHF
NA	NA	TRBV7-9	TRBJ2-3	TGTGCCAGCAGTTCCGGGGACAACACAGATACGCAGTATTTT	CASSSGDNTDTQYF
NA	NA	TRBV7-3	TRBJ1-2	TGTGCCAGCAGCCGTCCGTATGGCTACACCTTC	CASSRPYGYTF
NA	NA	TRBV2	TRBJ2-5	TGTGCCAGCAGTCAGGACGGAGAAGAGACCCAGTACTTC	CASSQDGEETQYF
TRBD2	NA	TRBV5-1	TRBJ2-3	TGCGCCAGCAGCCGAGGTGGGACTAGCGAAACAGATACGCAGTATTTT	CASSRGGTSETDTQYF
NA	once	TRBV11-2	TRBJ2-5	TGTGCCAGCAGCGGAGACCCCGGAGAGACCCAGTACTTC	CASSGDPGETQYF
NA	NA	TRBV11-1	TRBJ2-3	TGTGCCAGCAGCTTCAGCACTATGGGAACAGATACGCAGTATTTT	CASSFSTMGTDTQYF